The 3 T cell receptor beta chains given below trace back to one sample, sequenced in a study of T cells in Graves' hyperthyroidism and ophthalmopathy. RNA transcripts were the template for amplifying TCR beta CDR3 regions. The HTBI primer set served for first-round RT-PCR of the TCR CDR3. TCRdb re-analysed the multiplex PCR reads in MiXCR, keeping a single row per CDR3 protein. The sample has hundreds of thousands of distinct CDR3 sequences, about 15% seen once; the top ten hold around 4.1%. The material sequenced was blood. These receptors were collected from a woman aged 40 to 50 with Graves' ophthalmopathy.

This clonotype was counted at least ten times. The chain employs TRBV6-2 or TRBV6-3 and TRBJ2-2; tentatively, D is TRBD1 (6 bases). V lost 6 bases and J lost 9, with 14 bases in between. CDR1 is MNHEY, CDR2 SVGEGT, per germline. The CDR3 extends over 13 amino acids. CDR3 protein: CASRSTGYRELFF. CDR3 sequence (DNA): TGTGCCAGCAGGTCAACAGGGTACCGGGAGCTGTTTTTT.

This clonotype was counted at least ten times. This sequence joins TRBV29-1 and TRBJ2-4; 7 bases line up with TRBD1. The J segment lost 0 bases and the V segment lost 6 bases, leaving 5 bases of the junction unmatched. Germline CDR1 reads SQVTM; CDR2 reads ANQGSEA. The CDR3 loop spans 14 amino acids. DNA for the CDR3: TGCAGCGTCCGGGACAGTCTAGCCAAAAACATTCAGTACTTC. Translated, it gives CSVRDSLAKNIQYF.

This clonotype was counted many times. The V gene is TRBV11-2, the J gene TRBJ2-5, with D unclear. CDR1 and CDR2 from the germline V gene are SGHAT and FQNNGV. This CDR3 has 12 amino acids. With 0 bases removed from V and 8 bases from J, the gap between germline ends came to 7 bases. CDR3 protein: CASSLDGPTQYF. In nucleotides, the CDR3 is TGTGCCAGCAGCTTAGATGGGCCCACCCAGTACTTC.